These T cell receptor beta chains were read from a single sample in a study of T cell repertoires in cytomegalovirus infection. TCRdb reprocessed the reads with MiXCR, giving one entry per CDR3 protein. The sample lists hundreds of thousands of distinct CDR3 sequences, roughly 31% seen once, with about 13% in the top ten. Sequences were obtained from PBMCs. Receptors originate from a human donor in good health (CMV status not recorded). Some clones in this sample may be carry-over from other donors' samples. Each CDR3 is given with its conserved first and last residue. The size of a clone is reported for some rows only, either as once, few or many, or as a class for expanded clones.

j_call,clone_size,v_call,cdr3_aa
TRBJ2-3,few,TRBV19,CASSHPRDDTDTQYF
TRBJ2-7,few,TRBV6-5,CASSKGQLPYEQYF
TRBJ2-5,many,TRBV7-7,CASSFDAGTGVETQYF
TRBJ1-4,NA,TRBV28,CASTEGSATNEKLFF
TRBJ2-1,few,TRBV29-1,CSASGTGNNEQFF
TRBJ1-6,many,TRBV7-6,CASSLGDSYNSPLHF
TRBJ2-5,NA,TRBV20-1,CSAFRGGGQETQYF
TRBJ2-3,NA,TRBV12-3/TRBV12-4,CASSWNSWGTDTQYF
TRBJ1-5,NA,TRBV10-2,CASSERVQPQHF
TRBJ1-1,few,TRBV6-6,CASSFGQSSTEAFF
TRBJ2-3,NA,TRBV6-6,CASSYRDRVADTQYF
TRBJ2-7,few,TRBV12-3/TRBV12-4,CASSLAGGGHEQYF
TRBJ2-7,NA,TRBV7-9,CASSLSGSGLEQYF
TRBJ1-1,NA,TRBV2,CASSEGTEFDGAFF
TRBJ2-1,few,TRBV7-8,CASSSAHEGPNEQFF
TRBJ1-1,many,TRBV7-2,CASSSQAVMNTEAFF
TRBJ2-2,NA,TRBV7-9,CASIGTGGRPGELFF
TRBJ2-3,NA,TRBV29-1,CSVEVSIGDTQYF
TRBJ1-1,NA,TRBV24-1,CATSLTGNTEAFF
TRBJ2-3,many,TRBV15,CATSSKRLAGRDTQYF
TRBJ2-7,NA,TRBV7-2,CASSSPVSTYEQYF
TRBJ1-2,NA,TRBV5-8,CAITFQGQGANYGYTF
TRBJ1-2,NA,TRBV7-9,CASSSGGVNYGYTF
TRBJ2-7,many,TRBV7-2,CASSYPGPYEQYF
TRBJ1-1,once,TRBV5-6,CASSLPGVSTEAFF
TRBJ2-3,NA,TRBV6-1,CASSFYRIPTDTQYF
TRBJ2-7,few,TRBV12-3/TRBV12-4,CASRPEGGPYEQYF
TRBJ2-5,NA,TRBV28,CATLLAGGQETQYF
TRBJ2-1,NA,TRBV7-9,CASSFTTGEQFF
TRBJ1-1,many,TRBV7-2,CASSLRQMNTEAFF
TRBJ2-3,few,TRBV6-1,CASRDPFTDTQYF
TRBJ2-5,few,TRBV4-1,CASSQEQLLQETQYF
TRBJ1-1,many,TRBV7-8,CASSLEGSGTEAFF
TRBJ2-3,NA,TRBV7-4,CASLRVLTDTQYF
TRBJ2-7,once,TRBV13,CASSLRLAGGYEQYF
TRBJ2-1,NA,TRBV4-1,CASSQDQASAYNEQFF